The entry below gives a single TCR beta chain sequence along with its context. The antigen it recognizes is unknown. Base qualities are missing; no much larger clone stands one base away. In this study, sorted CD4+ and CD8+ T cells from the blood of healthy subjects and of severe aplastic anemia patients had their TCR repertoires deep-sequenced. Ficoll-Paque density gradient centrifugation was used to isolate peripheral blood mononuclear cells. Before DNA extraction, CD4+ and CD8+ T cells were sorted by FACS or by magnetic beads. The V and J ends are trimmed by 5 bases and 0 bases, leaving 13 bases between them. Measured from the cysteine to the phenylalanine, the CDR3 is 15 residues long. Only the CDR3 region is kept as DNA, spanning 45 bases read in frame from base 1. Profiling of TCR beta VDJ combinations and CDR3 sequences used genomic DNA as the template. An Illumina HiSeq 2000 was used for TCR repertoire sequencing. The authors' analysis ran thus. TRBV/TRBJ rearrangement plots, CDR3 size and DJ length profiles, and Simpson's diversity index were used to evaluate the repertoires. The most abundant DNA sequence in the deep sequencing data was defined as the immunodominant clone. CDR3 amino acid sequences were checked for sharing between subjects and were compared against published repertoires and the VDJdb database. The public reads were quality trimmed at Q25 with fastp and then assembled into clones with MiXCR by TCRdb, keeping productive beta chains. Records with the same CDR3 protein are collapsed into one entry carrying the most frequent genes and DNA. TCRdb's processing, not the authors', yielded these V and J calls. The sample profile shows 400,000 to 450,000 distinct CDR3 sequences; 55% to 75% of them were found once. The ten largest account for 4% of the sample.

The data stem from a study of CD8+CD57+ T cells in acquired aplastic anemia (dated by TCRdb to 2017 to 2018). For the study in its entirety: Extracted DNA from sorted CD4+ and CD8+ cells averaged around 3.4 ug, ranging from roughly 0.17 to 30 ug. Healthy donor samples averaged approximately 10 million reads for CD4+ and under 14 million for CD8+ cells. Overall study outcomes, separate from this receptor: Although under 35 CD8+ CDR3 sequences were shared by patients and controls, these sequences appeared highly expressed in patients and within the immunodominant clones of patients. CD8+ Simpson's diversity did not differ significantly between patients and healthy controls (P=0.060).

The sample was sorted CD4+, CD8+, or CD8+CD57+ T cells (not recorded which) from PBMCs. The chain links TRBV12-3 or TRBV12-4 with TRBJ1-1; TRBD1 might be the D gene, on 5 matching bases. The clonotype comes from a human donor in good health, serving as a control. DNA sequence: TGTGCCAGCAGTCTCAGGGACCGGATGAACACTGAAGCTTTCTTT. This gives the protein CASSLRDRMNTEAFF.